This T cell receptor (beta chain) stems from a study of T cells in Graves' hyperthyroidism and ophthalmopathy. Whole-study results and caveats: Model-based prediction identified ophthalmopathy a median about 6 months prior to its onset.

On the basis of clinical symptoms, serum thyroxine and TRAb, thyroid ultrasound and orbital computed tomography, diagnoses were made. The CDR3 has 18 amino acids. With 1 base removed from V and 0 bases from J, the gap between germline ends came to 18 bases. Germline CDR1 and CDR2: LGHDT and YNNKEL (reference sequence). This clonotype was counted a few times. No antigen is known for it. TCR beta CDR3 sequences were amplified from RNA transcripts. First-round RT-PCR targeting the TCR CDR3 was performed with the HTBI primer set. A single record per CDR3 protein comes from TCRdb applying MiXCR to the multiplex PCR reads. This repertoire shows approximately 250,000 distinct CDR3 sequences, around 26% found once; its top ten account for around 40%.

Sequencing was performed on blood. This clonotype was sampled from a woman aged 40 to 49 with Graves' ophthalmopathy. The chain combines TRBV3-1 with TRBJ2-5, with D possibly being TRBD1 or TRBD2 (6 bases each). For the CDR3, the DNA is TGTGCCAGCAGCCAAGTCGGGCTAGGGGGGCGGTACCAAGAGACCCAGTACTTC. It encodes CASSQVGLGGRYQETQYF.